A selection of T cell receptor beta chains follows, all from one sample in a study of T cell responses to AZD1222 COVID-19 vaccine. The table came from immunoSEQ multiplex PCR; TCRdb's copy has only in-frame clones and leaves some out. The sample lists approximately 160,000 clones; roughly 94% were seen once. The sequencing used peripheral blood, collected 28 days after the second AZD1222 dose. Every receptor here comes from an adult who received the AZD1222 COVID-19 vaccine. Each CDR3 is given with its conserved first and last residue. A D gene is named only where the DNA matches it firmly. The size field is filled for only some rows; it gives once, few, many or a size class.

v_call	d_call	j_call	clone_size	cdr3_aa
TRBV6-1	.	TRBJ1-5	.	CASSEFDGGQPQHF
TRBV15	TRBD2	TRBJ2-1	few	CATSRDKFGGAYSNEQFF
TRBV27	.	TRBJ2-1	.	CASSPEGSAYYNEQFF
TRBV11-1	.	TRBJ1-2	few	CASSLRGDGYTF
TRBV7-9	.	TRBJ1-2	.	CASSLAQGRADGYTF
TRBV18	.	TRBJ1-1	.	CASSPHLNTEAFF
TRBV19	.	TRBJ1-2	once	CASWGSANYGYTF
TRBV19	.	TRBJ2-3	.	CATGRGPTDTQYF
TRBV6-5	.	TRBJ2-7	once	CASSYSGLSYEQYF
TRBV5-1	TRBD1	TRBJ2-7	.	CASSLRGQETYEQYF
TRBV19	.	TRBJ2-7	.	CASSRIGYEQYF
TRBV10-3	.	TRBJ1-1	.	CAISPQGRDTEAFF
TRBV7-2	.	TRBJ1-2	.	CASSLLQGNGYTF
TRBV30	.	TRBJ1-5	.	CACGGSNQPQHF
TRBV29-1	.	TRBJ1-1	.	CSGLGGGNTEAFF
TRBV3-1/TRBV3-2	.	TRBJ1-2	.	CASTGGRGYGYTF
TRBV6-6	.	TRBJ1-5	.	CASIMGRGLSNQPQHF
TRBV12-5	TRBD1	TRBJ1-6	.	CATKKTGETSYNSPLHF
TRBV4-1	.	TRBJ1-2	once	CASSQRDGAPGLDGYTF
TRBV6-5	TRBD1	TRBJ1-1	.	CASSKTGPGTEAFF
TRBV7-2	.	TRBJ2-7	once	CASSLVPNTGIHYEQYF
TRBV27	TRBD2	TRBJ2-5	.	CASSLQGLADQETQYF
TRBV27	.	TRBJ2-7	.	CASSSGLIQYF
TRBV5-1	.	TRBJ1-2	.	CASSNTDAMGYTF
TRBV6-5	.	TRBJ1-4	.	CASSLQGQEKLFF
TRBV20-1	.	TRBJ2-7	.	CSARDHDEQYF
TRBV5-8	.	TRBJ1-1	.	CASSLYGGGPTEAFF